This TCR beta chain was retrieved from a study of shared clonotypes between healthy human individuals. This CDR3 region has 13 residues. Germline CDR1 SGHNT, CDR2 YYREEE (reference sequence). The trim removed 2 bases at V and 6 bases at J, leaving 4 bases unmatched. With respect to this clone: Other nucleotide sequences in the sample specify the same CDR3.

It was CD45RO-negative cells, positively selected for CCR7, that made up naive CD8 cells, with terminally differentiated effector memory CD45RA+ cells excluded. Recent acute infections and vaccinations were absent in the healthy HIV-negative adult donors. Sequencing used immunoSEQ multiplex PCR; TCRdb keeps in-frame clones, though not all of them. The data show around 640,000 clones, about 96% seen once. The sample consisted of naive CD8+ T cells sorted from blood. The source is a woman in her 30s in good health. The chain carries TRBV5-4 and TRBJ2-7; 8 positions agree with TRBD1. The DNA for the CDR3 is TGTGCCAGCAGCTTCGACAGGGGAGCCGAGCAGTACTTC. It specifies CASSFDRGAEQYF. The full variable domain, with the rest looked up from reference TRBV5-4 and TRBJ2-7, is ETGVTQSPTHLIKTRGQQVTLRCSSQSGHNTVSWYQQALGQGPQFIFQYYREEENGRGNFPPRFSGLQFPNYSSELNVNALELDDSALYLCASSFDRGAEQYFGPGTRLTVT.